What follows are 22 T cell receptor beta chains derived from one specimen sequenced in a study of control samples from healthy donors and cancer patients (dated by TCRdb to the early 2020s). Library method: the immunoSEQ multiplex PCR assay. This immuneACCESS table, as held by TCRdb, lists in-frame sequences with V and J called but not all clones. Of the missing ones, under half trace to an unresolved V gene in checked studies; the others have no known cause. The sample table shows around 31,000 clones, and roughly 94% are seen once. The ten largest account for about 6.9% of the sample. Sequenced: blood. Receptors originate from a man in his 60s in good health.

V usage is TRBV14 and J usage is TRBJ1-4; the D is unclear. CDR1 is SGHDN and CDR2 is FVKESK in the germline V gene. The V gene lost 2 bases and the J gene lost 0 bases, with 7 bases spanning the gap. This CDR3 has 15 residues. In nucleotides, the CDR3 is TGTGCCAGCAGCCAACCCTCGACAACTAATGAAAAACTGTTTTTT. Its protein is CASSQPSTTNEKLFF. Based on the CDR3 plus reference TRBV14 and TRBJ1-4, the full variable domain is EAGVTQFPSHSVIEKGQTVTLRCDPISGHDNLYWYRRVMGKEIKFLLHFVKESKQDESGMPNNRFLAERTGGTYSTLKVQPAELEDSGVYFCASSQPSTTNEKLFFGSGTQLSVL.

V gene TRBV6-6 combines with J gene TRBJ2-3; a weak D match, TRBD2 (6 bases). V was pared by 4 bases and J by 1 base, with 12 bases between. Germline CDR1 and CDR2: MNHNY and SVGAGI (reference sequence). The CDR3 extends over 15 amino acids. The CDR3 is CASSSRGKGTDTQYF. The CDR3 bases are TGTGCCAGCAGTTCCCGGGGGAAGGGCACAGATACGCAGTATTTT.

This clone came up once. V is TRBV5-6 and J is TRBJ1-1, with D hard to call. Germline loops: CDR1 SGHDT, CDR2 YYEEEE. Trimming removed 0 bases at V and 4 bases at J, with 7 bases between. This CDR3 has 13 amino acids. The CDR3 bases are TGTGCCAGCAGCTTGGGGCGGGTCACTGAAGCTTTCTTT. Translating gives CASSLGRVTEAFF. Looking up the rest from reference TRBV5-6 and TRBJ1-1 gives the full variable domain: DAGVTQSPTHLIKTRGQQVTLRCSPKSGHDTVSWYQQALGQGPQFIFQYYEEEERQRGNFPDRFSGHQFPNYSSELNVNALLLGDSALYLCASSLGRVTEAFFGQGTRLTVV.

This chain joins TRBV29-1 and TRBJ1-1; D may be TRBD1 (6 bases). CDR3 size: 11 residues. Germline V lookup: CDR1 SQVTM, CDR2 ANQGSEA. Trimming removed 6 bases from V and 1 base from J, with 6 bases in between. The CDR3 sequence is CSVDRNTEAFF. In DNA form, the CDR3 reads TGCAGCGTGGACAGGAACACTGAAGCTTTCTTT.

The gene calls are TRBV4-3 and TRBJ2-3; 16 nucleotides line up with TRBD2. Germline loops: CDR1 LGHNA, CDR2 YSLEER. With V trimmed by 4 bases and J by 3 bases, 10 bases remained unmatched. The CDR3 is 19 amino acids. The CDR3 is CASSRLGLAGGPGTDTQYF. In nucleotides, the CDR3 is TGCGCCAGCAGCCGACTGGGACTAGCGGGGGGGCCCGGAACAGATACGCAGTATTTT.

V usage is TRBV3-1 (or the pseudogene TRBV3-2) and J usage is TRBJ1-2; D uncertain. Germline-derived CDR1 and CDR2 are LGHDT and YNNKEL (reference sequence). The V and J ends lost 0 bases and 2 bases respectively, with 7 bases between them. The CDR3 spans 14 residues. CDR3 region: CASSQELGNYGYTF. The CDR3 coding sequence is TGTGCCAGCAGCCAAGAGTTGGGGAACTATGGCTACACCTTC.

This chain uses TRBV3-1 (or the pseudogene TRBV3-2) with TRBJ1-1; TRBD1 aligns across 7 bases. The CDR3 runs 13 residues. Per germline, CDR1 LGHDT and CDR2 YNNKEL (reference sequence). Trimming cost V 1 base and J 6 bases; bases outside gene matches: 2. For the CDR3, the DNA is TGTGCCAGCAGCCAAGTCGACAGGGCTGAAGCTTTCTTT. Translation: CASSQVDRAEAFF.

V is TRBV19 and J is TRBJ1-1, with D unresolved. Germline V gene data show CDR1 as LNHDA and CDR2 as SQIVND (reference sequence). V was trimmed by 4 bases and J by 4 bases, leaving 13 bases between them. This CDR3 has 14 residues. CDR3 amino acids: CASSTNSKGTEAFF. CDR3 nucleotide sequence: TGTGCCAGTAGTACCAACAGTAAAGGCACTGAAGCTTTCTTT. Based on the CDR3 plus reference TRBV19 and TRBJ1-1, the full variable domain is DGGITQSPKYLFRKEGQNVTLSCEQNLNHDAMYWYRQDPGQGLRLIYYSQIVNDFQKGDIAEGYSVSREKKESFPLTVTSAQKNPTAFYLCASSTNSKGTEAFFGQGTRLTVV.

The chain is built from TRBV7-2 and TRBJ2-5; 14 nucleotides line up with TRBD2. Germline V CDR1 and CDR2: SGHTA, FQGNSA. The trim removed 1 base at V and 2 bases at J, leaving 6 bases unmatched. CDR3 length equals 18 residues. The CDR3 sequence is CASSLGTSGGSKQETQYF. The CDR3 nucleotides read TGTGCCAGCAGCTTAGGGACTAGCGGGGGGTCTAAGCAAGAGACCCAGTACTTC.

The chain links TRBV4-3 to TRBJ1-4, with D unresolved. Trimming shortened V by 0 bases and J by 4 bases, and 12 bases separated the two germline ends. Germline V gene lookup returns CDR1 LGHNA and CDR2 YSLEER. The CDR3 is made up of 16 amino acids. CDR3 in DNA: TGCGCCAGCAGCCAAGAGCACGGGCGATATAATGAAAAACTGTTTTTT. It specifies CASSQEHGRYNEKLFF.

J is TRBJ1-2 and V is TRBV2; maybe TRBD1 (6 bases). The CDR3 loop spans 13 amino acids. The V gene's germline CDR1 is SNHLY and CDR2 FYNNEI. V was shortened by 5 bases and J by 4 bases, with 11 bases between the two germline ends. Here the CDR3 DNA reads TGTGCCAGCAGTAAAACAGGGACCTATGGCTACACCTTC. Translated, it gives CASSKTGTYGYTF.

This clone appeared a few times. The chain employs TRBV28 and TRBJ2-7; TRBD1 agrees at 7 bases. Germline-derived CDR1 and CDR2 are MDHEN and SYDVKM. Germline trimming cut 5 bases from V and 2 bases from J; bases unmatched to any gene: 6. The CDR3 runs to 14 residues. CDR3 bases: TGTGCCAGCAGTCGAGGGACAGTGCCCTACGAGCAGTACTTC. It specifies CASSRGTVPYEQYF.

The CDR3: CASQGSRETQYF. The CDR3 bases are TGTGCCAGCCAGGGTAGCCGGGAGACCCAGTACTTC. The chain recombines TRBV6-1 with TRBJ2-5; D may be TRBD1 (5 bases). V was pared by 8 bases and J by 5 bases, with 12 bases between. Germline CDR1 reads MNHNS; CDR2 reads SASEGT. There are 12 residues in the CDR3.

V is TRBV6-6 and J is TRBJ2-5, with a tentative D call TRBD2 (5 bases). The germline CDR1 and CDR2 sequences are MNHNY and SVGAGI (reference sequence). CDR3 length: 15 amino acids. With 2 bases removed from V and 1 base from J, the gap between germline ends came to 11 bases. CDR3 DNA sequence: TGTGCCAGCAGTTACGCCGCGGGCGGCCAAGAGACCCAGTACTTC. Encoded protein: CASSYAAGGQETQYF.

J is TRBJ2-1 and V is TRBV5-5; maybe TRBD2 (5 bases). The V gene's germline CDR1 is SGHKS and CDR2 YYEKEE (reference sequence). Trimming removed 2 bases from V and 2 bases from J, with 14 bases in between. The CDR3 totals 16 residues. The CDR3 here is CASSLGLAGTYNEQFF. As DNA, the CDR3 is TGTGCCAGCAGCTTAGGCTTGGCCGGGACCTACAATGAGCAGTTCTTC.

This clone was seen a handful of times. The chain uses TRBV23-1 and TRBJ1-2, with D tentatively TRBD1 (6 bases). TRBV23-1 falls under the ORF class, with uncertain function. Trimming left V 4 bases short and J 9 bases short, with 27 bases between. The CDR3 runs to 17 residues. This CDR3 is CASSLRPPQGLSERYTF. CDR3 DNA: TGCGCCAGCAGTCTCCGACCCCCCCAGGGGCTATCAGAACGCTACACCTTC.

The CDR3 reads CASSVGWAEDFTDTQYF. CDR3 nucleotides: TGTGCCAGCAGCGTAGGATGGGCAGAAGACTTCACAGATACGCAGTATTTT. The V and J genes are TRBV9 and TRBJ2-3; the D is unclear. Germline lookup yields CDR1 SGDLS and CDR2 YYNGEE. The CDR3 spans 17 residues. The ends were cut back, 0 bases at V and 2 bases at J, with 16 bases in the middle.

This clone was picked up one time. The chain combines TRBV3-1 (or the pseudogene TRBV3-2) with TRBJ1-5; D ambiguous. Looked up from germline, CDR1 is LGHDT and CDR2 is YNNKEL (reference sequence). V was trimmed by 4 bases and J by 0 bases, leaving 10 bases between them. The CDR3 loop spans 15 amino acids. Written as DNA, the CDR3 is TGTGCCAGCAGCCTTGGCGTGGGTAGCAATCAGCCCCAGCATTTT. Its protein product is CASSLGVGSNQPQHF.

The V and J genes are TRBV6-6 and TRBJ1-1; possibly TRBD1 for D (5 bases). Per germline, CDR1 MNHNY and CDR2 SVGAGI (reference sequence). V lost 5 bases and J 0 bases, leaving 16 bases between the germline ends. The CDR3 runs 16 residues. The CDR3 spells CASSNPGLGLNTEAFF. The CDR3 region has the DNA TGTGCCAGCAGTAACCCAGGGTTGGGTTTGAACACTGAAGCTTTCTTT.

In its sample, this clone was seen a few times. The chain uses TRBV4-1 and TRBJ2-1, with D tentatively TRBD2 (5 bases). This CDR3 region has 17 residues. V lost 3 bases and J lost 0, with 15 bases in between. Germline V gives CDR1 MGHRA, CDR2 YSYEKL. DNA for the CDR3: TGCGCCAGCAGCCACGGAAAGGGAGCTATCTCCTACAATGAGCAGTTCTTC. It yields the protein CASSHGKGAISYNEQFF.

CDR3 in amino acids: CASNDRNTGELFF. DNA of the CDR3: TGTGCCAGTAATGACAGGAACACCGGGGAGCTGTTTTTT. V gene TRBV19 combines with J gene TRBJ2-2; a weak D match, TRBD1 (5 bases). Germline CDR1 reads LNHDA; CDR2 reads SQIVND (reference sequence). The CDR3 runs to 13 residues. Trimming took off 7 bases at V and 1 base at J, with 7 bases between the two ends.

A few counts support this clone. The rearrangement uses TRBV27 and TRBJ1-2; 8 bases agree with TRBD1. There are 15 residues in the CDR3. Germline CDR1 is MNHEY and CDR2 is SMNVEV (reference sequence). V shed 6 bases, J shed 2 bases, and the junction held 8 bases outside the gene matches. In DNA form, the CDR3 reads TGTGCCAGCAGGGTCGGACAGGGCTTAAACTATGGCTACACCTTC. Protein product: CASRVGQGLNYGYTF.